The 3 T cell receptor beta chains presented below share a single source sample, sequenced in a study of blood T cell repertoires in COVID-19. Some clones are missing from TCRdb's copy, which holds only in-frame ones; the method was immunoSEQ multiplex PCR. The sample comprises over 200,000 clones, approximately 85% of which are singletons, and 0.7% rests with the top ten. Sequenced material: peripheral blood. The receptors originated from a human donor in a cohort sampled during active COVID-19.

This chain connects TRBV29-1 to TRBJ2-1; 7 bases agree with TRBD1. The CDR3 has 14 amino acids. Germline V lookup: CDR1 SQVTM, CDR2 ANQGSEA. Trimming took 6 bases from V and 4 from J; bases not matched to a gene: 9. The CDR3 DNA follows: TGCAGCGTCGTTGGACAGGCCCAATACAATGAGCAGTTCTTC. The encoded protein is CSVVGQAQYNEQFF.

The V call is TRBV10-1, the J call TRBJ1-5; weak D call: TRBD1 (6 bases). Germline V gene sequence: CDR1 WNHNN, CDR2 SYGVQD (reference sequence). The CDR3 has 14 residues. V was pared by 6 bases and J by 4 bases, with 13 bases between. Here the CDR3 reads CASSAGTPNQPQHF. For the CDR3, the DNA is TGCGCCAGCAGCGCCGGGACACCAAATCAGCCCCAGCATTTT.

This clone came up once. This sequence joins TRBV6-5 and TRBJ2-2; D is undetermined. Looked up from germline, CDR1 is MNHEY and CDR2 is SVGAGI. Trimming stripped 0 bases from V and 5 bases from J, with 10 bases between. The CDR3 loop spans 15 amino acids. This chain's CDR3 is CASSYSPRSTGELFF. The CDR3 DNA sequence: TGTGCCAGCAGTTACTCGCCGAGGTCAACCGGGGAGCTGTTTTTT.